This passage covers 8 T cell receptor beta chains from one sample sequenced in a study of shared clonotypes between healthy human individuals. This table comes from immunoSEQ multiplex PCR, and its TCRdb copy is limited to in-frame clones, with some not included. The table includes a few hundred thousand clones, 65% to 70% detected once. The sample consisted of memory CD4+ T cells sorted from blood. Subset: CD45RA-negative fraction. The origin of the receptors is a man aged 30 to 45 in good health.

This clone was seen a handful of times. This chain links TRBV30 with TRBJ2-7, with D unclear. CDR1 is GTSNPN, CDR2 SVGIG, per germline (reference sequence). Trimming removed 2 bases at V and 4 bases at J, with 6 bases between. The CDR3 contains 11 residues. CDR3 coding DNA: TGTGCCTGGAGTTTCCAATACGAGCAGTACTTC. It yields the protein CAWSFQYEQYF.

This chain connects TRBV2 to TRBJ1-1; the D is unclear. CDR1 and CDR2 (germline): SNHLY, FYNNEI. The CDR3 extends over 14 amino acids. The V end lost 5 bases, the J end lost 1 base, and 11 bases lay between the germline ends. The CDR3 sequence: CASSKESGNTEAFF. CDR3 coding DNA: TGTGCCAGCAGTAAGGAATCGGGGAACACTGAAGCTTTCTTT.

In this sample, this clone turned up once. The chain links TRBV18 to TRBJ2-5, with TRBD2 as a possible D gene (6 bases). CDR3 length equals 13 residues. CDR1 is KGHSH and CDR2 is LQKENI in the germline V gene. Trimming took off 3 bases at V and 5 bases at J, with 10 bases between the two ends. This CDR3 reads CASSPPGRETQYF. In DNA form, the CDR3 reads TGTGCCAGCTCACCCCCTGGGAGGGAGACCCAGTACTTC. The complete variable domain, with remaining parts taken from reference TRBV18 and TRBJ2-5, reads NAGVMQNPRHLVRRRGQEARLRCSPMKGHSHVYWYRQLPEEGLKFMVYLQKENIIDESGMPKERFSAEFPKEGPSILRIQQVVRGDSAAYFCASSPPGRETQYFGPGTRLLVL.

This clone has more than one count but fewer than ten. J is TRBJ2-7 and V is TRBV28, with D perhaps TRBD1 (5 bases). Germline CDR1 MDHEN, CDR2 SYDVKM. This CDR3 is built from 13 residues. The V end lost 3 bases, the J end lost 6 bases, and 12 bases lay between the germline ends. The chain's CDR3 is CASSFNRLPEQYF. Written as DNA, the CDR3 is TGTGCCAGCAGTTTCAACAGGCTTCCCGAGCAGTACTTC.

The chain uses TRBV4-2 and TRBJ2-7; 8 nucleotides align to TRBD2. The V gene's germline CDR1 is LGHNA and CDR2 YNFKEQ. Trimming at V came to 4 bases and at J to 7 bases, leaving 15 bases not matched to a gene. The CDR3 covers 16 residues. The CDR3 spells CASSPLWREEAGEQYF. The CDR3 nucleotides read TGTGCCAGCAGCCCCCTCTGGCGGGAGGAGGCGGGTGAGCAGTACTTC.

This clone was seen a few times. The rearrangement uses TRBV6-5 and TRBJ1-2, with D perhaps matching TRBD1 (6 bases). Between the trimmed V and J ends, which lost 6 bases and 2 bases, there was a span of 16 bases. The CDR3 extends over 15 amino acids. Germline V lookup: CDR1 MNHEY, CDR2 SVGAGI. The CDR3 loop is CASRRPIGQNYGYTF. DNA for the CDR3: TGTGCCAGCAGAAGACCCATTGGACAGAACTATGGCTACACCTTC.

V and J are TRBV19 and TRBJ2-1; 7 nucleotides line up with TRBD1. With 4 bases clipped from V and 4 bases from J, the junction kept 7 bases outside the gene matches. CDR1 is LNHDA and CDR2 is SQIVND in the germline V gene (reference sequence). The CDR3 spans 15 residues. CDR3 loop: CASSTRQGIYNEQFF. The CDR3 coding sequence is TGTGCCAGTAGTACCCGACAGGGAATATACAATGAGCAGTTCTTC.

This clone was found once. The chain carries TRBV7-3 and TRBJ2-3; either TRBD1 or TRBD2 may fit D (5 bases each). The germline V gene encodes CDR1 SGHTA and CDR2 FQGTGA. The CDR3 is made up of 15 amino acids. Trimming shortened V by 5 bases and J by 5 bases, and 17 bases separated the two germline ends. The CDR3 region is CASSRAWGSGDTQYF. The CDR3 nucleotides are TGTGCCAGCAGCCGCGCCTGGGGGTCCGGAGATACGCAGTATTTT.